This T cell receptor (beta chain) emerged from a study of cytomegalovirus exposure and HLA in healthy donors (dated by TCRdb to the late 2010s). Looking at the study overall: An earlier analysis of approximately 640 of the donors reported approximately 300 Gb of sequence data and some 120 million unique TCR beta sequences from 190 million or so T cells. An early release covering roughly 600 HLA-typed donors comprised roughly 300 gigabases of sequencing data and tens of millions of unique TCR sequences. The genetic ancestry cluster associated with self-reported Caucasian donors included approximately 85% of the roughly 400 genotyped donors. The study aimed to test whether cataloging public T cell receptors could reveal signatures of past pathogen exposure. The study profiled the T cell repertoires of fewer than 850 subjects by immunosequencing and related them to cytomegalovirus serostatus. Besides the first cohort of roughly 640 subjects, a separate validation cohort made up of 120 different subjects was used. To predict cytomegalovirus infection status, the study brought together high-throughput TCR immunosequencing, statistical association of individual TCRs with disease status, and machine learning. In a later analysis, previously published TCR beta repertoires from more than 500 donors were re-analyzed and high-resolution HLA genotyping was added so that TCR occurrence patterns could be studied. Rather than using new phenotypic data, the later analysis identified candidate immune exposures from TCR beta sequences and from how often those sequences occurred across donors. An earlier analysis of 587 of the donors applied high-throughput TCR beta sequencing to assess whether each TCR beta V gene segment acted as functional or pseudogenic. Alongside the repertoire data, information on donor age, sex, ethnicity and CMV serostatus was compiled. A later genetic analysis used genome-wide SNP genotypes for about three fifths of the 666 donors, treating that subset as a discovery cohort. Every repertoire in the discovery cohort had been generated on one and the same sequencing platform. Both class I and class II loci were covered by HLA typing, at four-digit resolution. Typing coverage differed by locus: A, B, C, DRB1 and DQB1 were typed in roughly 629-630 donors, DQA1 in about 560, DPA1 in 600 to 610, and DPB1 in 472. Four or five DR-DQ haplotypes were handled as single units for association and clustering because linkage in the cohort was strong. On average, roughly 200,000 unique TCR beta nucleotide sequences were sequenced per donor among 350 to 400 genotyped donors of the cohort, with roughly 18% of those sequences being non-productive. Beyond this particular receptor, the publication reports: The only immune exposure information available for the cohort was CMV serostatus. The classifier was reported to diagnose cytomegalovirus status with high specificity and sensitivity in both the original and validation cohorts. A further reported finding was that TCR beta sequences accurately predicted the HLA-A and HLA-B alleles for most subjects in the first cohort. Linkage disequilibrium might explain the correlated functional status among segregating V segments, but an unknown experimental factor could not be ruled out. Only TCR beta chains were sequenced in this cohort, and the absence of alpha or paired-chain data limited detectable features. According to a later analysis, most CMV-associated TCR beta chains appeared to be HLA-restricted, and the HLA associations seemed to be driven largely by CMV exposure. Some IMGT-functional V segments, including TRBV6-2 and TRBV6-3, could not be told apart with the 87-base-pair reads, so those segments were excluded. In a later analysis, TCR association rates were found to vary across HLA loci, with the most associated TCRs seen for DRB1 alleles and the fewest for HLA-C alleles. Most TCR sequences were observed very rarely across donors, whereas some public TCRs were present in many individuals. Three of the identified cytomegalovirus-associated TCR beta chains were confirmed in vitro to be specific for cytomegalovirus antigens. A later genetic analysis associated a missense DCLRE1C variant with V-gene and J-gene trimming of TCR beta chains, and an independent cohort replicated the association. Broadly in line with IMGT annotations, most TCR beta V segments showed up in productive rearrangements about 87% or about 30% of the time in an earlier analysis of around 550 of the donors. When HLA alleles, especially DR and DQ, strongly co-occurred, TCR associations were difficult to assign to individual alleles. Presence/absence analyses assumed roughly uniform sequencing depth across donors, an assumption that may not hold. A later analysis associated 16,951 TCR beta sequences with specific HLA alleles at a false discovery rate of 0.05. Several of the top co-occurrence clusters appeared to be linked to parvovirus B19, influenza, CMV and Epstein-Barr virus, according to a later analysis. Because HLA typing was missing for some donors at each locus, association tests included only the typed subset. Because counts were too low, 15 to 20 rarely observed V segments, including chromosome 9 orphons, were excluded from the earlier analysis of several hundred of the donors. In the study, 150 to 200 TCR beta chains were listed as associated with cytomegalovirus. A later genetic analysis reported fewer N-insertions in productive TCRs among donors in an Asian-associated ancestry cluster than the roughly 670-donor mean. The sequencing pipeline was judged likely to have produced a cluster of highly shared sequence variants as a technical artifact. In a later analysis, HLA-associated TCR beta chains were found to be more clonally expanded and to have lower generation probabilities than equally common non-associated chains. It was suggested by the authors that the approach could potentially be generalized to other disease states and immunological phenotypes.

This clone showed up just a few times. Its target antigen remains unknown. No much larger clonotype is one base removed from it; base qualities were not supplied. In total, over 600 healthy bone marrow donors made up the cohort. All cohort members were sampled while nominally healthy, although unrecorded immune exposures were likely present. The donor tested CMV seropositive, placing the donor among the roughly 300 seropositive members of the cohort. Every donor gave a peripheral blood sample, and the peripheral blood mononuclear cells from that sample were used for TCR beta sequencing. The Qiagen DNeasy Blood Extraction Kit was used to extract genomic DNA from the blood cell samples. The protocol used for the library was the immunoSEQ multiplex PCR assay. For the multiplex PCR, a mixture combining 60 forward primers for TCR Vbeta segments and 13 reverse primers for TCR Jbeta segments was used. A multiplex PCR assay on genomic DNA amplified the CDR3 region of rearranged TCR beta genes. On the Illumina HiSeq System, the amplified TCR beta libraries were sequenced as 87-base-pair reads. Concerning the study's data processing: In a later analysis, roughly 80 million unique TCR beta chains were counted across the 500 to 700 repertoires, and roughly 10 million of these chains were shared by at least two donors. To remove PCR and sequencing errors, raw reads were error-corrected and collapsed into unique sequences using a nearest-neighbor algorithm that merged closely related sequences. Alignment of CDR3 sequences to IMGT reference sequences was used to assign V, D and J gene segments. For a sequence to be retained, a match of at least six nucleotides was required to both a V gene segment and a J gene segment. Rearrangements were classified as productive when the CDR3 lacked stop codons and remained in frame with V and J, and all other rearrangements were classified as non-productive. CDR3 was defined according to IMGT convention as the region running from the second conserved V-encoded cysteine to the conserved J-encoded phenylalanine. Sequences without an unambiguous match to a single V gene segment were excluded from the earlier analysis of 450 to 750 of the donors. An earlier analysis of 500 to 700 of the donors classified V segments as functional when productive rearrangements were above 56.7% and as segregating when the standard deviation between donors was above 5%. A statistical classification framework was built for diagnosing cytomegalovirus status from the catalog of TCR beta chain sequences. V and J gene assignment, in a later analysis, came from comparing TCR nucleotide sequences with IMGT/GENE-DB human TR gene sequences. The TCRdist pipeline was used in a later analysis to assign CDR3 sequences and most-parsimonious VDJ recombination scenarios. A later analysis defined each TCR beta chain by its CDR3 amino acid sequence plus V-gene family, and excluded reads lacking a unique V-gene family. To address suspected cross-contamination and a sequencing artifact, a later analysis removed roughly 640 highly shared, low-generation-probability nucleotide sequences. A later analysis calculated a clonal expansion index for each public chain from normalized within-repertoire ranks of inferred template counts. In a later analysis, generation probabilities were computed with a VDJ recombination model fitted to out-of-frame rearrangements, and the resulting probabilities were checked against IGoR. A later analysis scored TCR-TCR, TCR-HLA and TCR-CMV co-occurrence with hypergeometric tests, applying a repertoire-size bias correction to TCR pairs. To estimate false discovery rates, a later analysis permuted the HLA or CMV assignments 20 times. In a later analysis, co-occurring TCRs were grouped using DBSCAN, with TCRdist sequence similarity added in when clustering inside HLA-allele-positive subsets. Co-occurrence clustering excluded repertoires with fewer than 30,000 or more than 120,000 public chains, plus five with anomalous nucleotide sharing. TCRdb re-hosts the immuneACCESS table, in-frame sequences only. Its copies lack some clones; in the studies checked, an unresolved V gene accounts for under half of them, and the cause for the rest is not known. V and J calls plus clone size are reproduced from that table; the DNA served to infer D and trimming. The sample profile shows about 110,000 clones; roughly four fifths of them were found once. The top ten hold around a fifth of the sample.

The CDR3 measures 15 amino acids from cysteine to phenylalanine. The only DNA kept is the CDR3, 45 bases in frame from the first base. The germline V gene sets CDR1 to MNHEY and CDR2 to SVGAGI. V trim: 6 bases; J trim: 2 bases; unmatched bases: 8. This clonotype was obtained from a man between 25 and 39 years old in good health and CMV-seropositive. Sequenced input: PBMCs. The chain is encoded by TRBV6-5 joined to TRBJ2-5; a stretch of 8 junction bases matches TRBD2. The nucleotide sequence is given as TGTGCCAGCAGCCCGGGGGAGCGGGGGCAAGAGACCCAGTACTTC. Its amino acids are CASSPGERGQETQYF.